These 20 T cell receptor beta chains were all obtained from the same sample, sequenced in a study of T cell repertoires in ileal Crohn's disease. Generated by immunoSEQ multiplex PCR, the TCRdb table keeps only in-frame clones and is missing some. The table lists around 5,200 clones, roughly 79% of them singletons. Material: ileal tissue. These receptors were taken from an adult with Crohn's disease.

This chain links TRBV29-1 with TRBJ2-7, with 7 bases identical to TRBD1. V lost 2 bases and J lost 3; bases outside the gene matches: 7. The CDR3 spans 14 residues. Looked up from germline, CDR1 is SQVTM and CDR2 is ANQGSEA. CDR3 coding DNA: TGCAGCGTTGAATTTGTCGACAGGGTCTACGAGCAGTACTTC. Translated: CSVEFVDRVYEQYF.

CDR3 DNA sequence: TGTGCCAGCAGCCCAGGTCCCGCGGGCGAGCAGTACTTC. Translating gives CASSPGPAGEQYF. V gene TRBV7-3 combines with J gene TRBJ2-7; possible D gene TRBD2, 5 bases. Looked up from germline, CDR1 is SGHTA and CDR2 is FQGTGA. This CDR3 is 13 amino acids long. V was pared by 5 bases and J by 6 bases, with 14 bases between.

This clone was recorded only once. This chain links TRBV27 with TRBJ2-5, with 8 bases that match TRBD2. V gave up 6 bases and J gave up 5 bases; unmatched junction bases: 14. The CDR3 totals 16 residues. Germline lookup yields CDR1 MNHEY and CDR2 SMNVEV (reference sequence). The CDR3 DNA reads as TGTGCCAGCAGCTTTTTAGGAGCGGGAGTCGGGGAGACCCAGTACTTC. Its translation is CASSFLGAGVGETQYF.

This rearrangement joins TRBV18 to TRBJ2-7; D remains unclear. V was shortened by 3 bases and J by 4 bases, with 7 bases between the two germline ends. The germline V gene encodes CDR1 KGHSH and CDR2 LQKENI. CDR3 length equals 12 residues. The CDR3 DNA follows: TGTGCCAGCTCACCGGGCGCGTACGAGCAGTACTTC. Translating it yields CASSPGAYEQYF.

The chain couples TRBV7-9 to TRBJ1-2; D is perhaps TRBD1 (5 bases). Germline V gene data show CDR1 as SEHNR and CDR2 as FQNEAQ (reference sequence). The CDR3 spans 15 residues. V dropped 2 bases and J dropped 0 bases, with 10 bases sitting between them. The CDR3, as DNA: TGTGCCAGCAGCTTATGGGGCAGGGCTAACTATGGCTACACCTTC. Amino acids: CASSLWGRANYGYTF.

This clone appeared a few times. This chain links TRBV29-1 with TRBJ1-4; a weak D match, TRBD1 (5 bases). This CDR3 region has 17 residues. V lost 6 bases and J 0 bases, leaving 20 bases between the germline ends. In germline, CDR1 is SQVTM, CDR2 ANQGSEA. The CDR3 coding sequence is TGCAGCGTCTTGGGTTATGAAGGACAAGCAACTAATGAAAAACTGTTTTTT. It specifies CSVLGYEGQATNEKLFF.

The CDR3 sequence is CASSDRQGYEQYF. DNA for the CDR3: TGTGCCAGCAGCGACCGGCAGGGCTACGAGCAGTACTTC. The chain joins TRBV9 to TRBJ2-7; a weak D match, TRBD1 (5 bases). Trimming stripped 3 bases from V and 3 bases from J, with 10 bases between. Per germline, CDR1 SGDLS and CDR2 YYNGEE. The CDR3 is 13 amino acids.

This rearrangement joins TRBV19 to TRBJ2-2, with TRBD2 matching over 9 bases. V was pared by 8 bases and J by 5 bases, with 6 bases of the junction left unmatched. The CDR3 runs to 14 residues. Germline CDR1 reads LNHDA; CDR2 reads SQIVND (reference sequence). The CDR3 sequence: CASGSGRRTGELFF. The CDR3, as DNA: TGTGCCAGTGGGAGCGGGAGGCGGACCGGGGAGCTGTTTTTT.

V and J are TRBV5-1 and TRBJ1-2, with 10 nucleotides matching TRBD1. This CDR3 has 15 residues. V shed 0 bases and J 5 bases; nucleotides not matched to a gene: 4. Germline V lookup: CDR1 SGHRS, CDR2 YFSETQ. The CDR3 spells CASSLARDRGYGYTF. The CDR3 DNA reads TGCGCCAGCAGCTTGGCAAGGGACAGGGGATATGGCTACACCTTC.

The chain carries TRBV27 and TRBJ2-6; 9 bases line up with TRBD1. This CDR3 spans 18 amino acids. V shed 8 bases and J 0 bases; nucleotides not matched to a gene: 11. The germline CDR1 and CDR2 sequences are MNHEY and SMNVEV (reference sequence). The CDR3 coding sequence is TGTGCCAGCCAATCTTTCGGGACAGGGAACTCTGGGGCCAACGTCCTGACTTTC. Translation: CASQSFGTGNSGANVLTF.

Here the CDR3 DNA reads TGCGCCAGCAGCCAAAGTCCACAGACTAATTCACCCCTCCACTTT. Its protein product is CASSQSPQTNSPLHF. This chain uses TRBV4-1 with TRBJ1-6; D remains ambiguous. Germline loops: CDR1 MGHRA, CDR2 YSYEKL. This CDR3 spans 15 amino acids. Deletions cut 2 bases from V and 6 bases from J, with 11 bases between.

The V call is TRBV5-5, the J call TRBJ1-1, with D possibly TRBD1 on 5 matching bases. The germline CDR1 and CDR2 sequences are SGHKS and YYEKEE (reference sequence). The CDR3 length is 15 residues. V lost 1 base and J lost 1, with 11 bases in between. CDR3 DNA: TGTGCCAGCAGCTTGCTGGGGGGAGAGAACACTGAAGCTTTCTTT. It codes for CASSLLGGENTEAFF.

V and J are TRBV19 and TRBJ2-1, with D possibly matching TRBD1 (5 bases). The CDR3 runs to 13 residues. Germline V gene data show CDR1 as LNHDA and CDR2 as SQIVND (reference sequence). The V gene lost 3 bases and the J gene lost 5 bases, with 8 bases spanning the gap. CDR3 region: CASSMLGDNEQFF. In DNA form, the CDR3 reads TGTGCCAGTAGTATGTTAGGGGACAATGAGCAGTTCTTC.

The V gene is TRBV13, the J gene TRBJ2-1, with 9 bases aligning to TRBD1. V shed 1 base, J shed 7 bases, and the junction held 5 bases outside the gene matches. CDR3 size: 15 residues. CDR1 and CDR2 (germline): PRHDT, FYEKMQ (reference sequence). CDR3: CASSLAGTGMNEQFF. For the CDR3, the DNA is TGTGCCAGCAGCTTAGCGGGGACAGGGATGAATGAGCAGTTCTTC.

The chain uses TRBV30 and TRBJ1-5, with D perhaps TRBD1 (6 bases). This CDR3 region has 15 residues. Germline CDR1 reads GTSNPN; CDR2 reads SVGIG (reference sequence). Trimming removed 3 bases from V and 4 bases from J, with 16 bases in between. CDR3 sequence (DNA): TGTGCCTGGAGCGTGGGACATTTGAGGAATCAGCCCCAGCATTTT. It yields the protein CAWSVGHLRNQPQHF.

The V gene is TRBV19, the J gene TRBJ1-2, with a tentative D call TRBD1 (6 bases). The V end was cut by 4 bases, the J end by 6 bases, with 18 bases between. This CDR3 region has 15 residues. Germline CDR1 LNHDA, CDR2 SQIVND (reference sequence). CDR3 nucleotide sequence: TGTGCCAGTAGTAGGCTCTACTTACAGGGAGATGGCTACACCTTC. Translated: CASSRLYLQGDGYTF.

The chain couples TRBV6-5 to TRBJ1-5, with D possibly being TRBD1 (5 bases). The germline V gene encodes CDR1 MNHEY and CDR2 SVGAGI. The CDR3 is 13 residues long. Between the trimmed V and J ends, which lost 5 bases and 3 bases, there was a span of 8 bases. This chain's CDR3 is CASSIRDNQPQHF. CDR3 nucleotide sequence: TGTGCCAGCAGTATCAGGGACAATCAGCCCCAGCATTTT.

V and J are TRBV6-5 and TRBJ1-6; no firm D call. The germline gives CDR1 MNHEY, CDR2 SVGAGI. V shed 0 bases and J shed 9 bases, with 15 bases lying between them. CDR3 size: 16 residues. CDR3 nucleotides: TGTGCCAGCAGTTACTCGGGCAGGAAGATAATTTCACCCCTCCACTTT. Translation gives CASSYSGRKIISPLHF.

The sample holds one count of this clone. J is TRBJ2-1 and V is TRBV5-1; 9 nucleotides match TRBD1. The CDR3 length is 15 residues. Germline V gene lookup returns CDR1 SGHRS and CDR2 YFSETQ. V gave up 4 bases and J gave up 7 bases; unmatched junction bases: 9. This CDR3 is CASSTWTGAGNEQFF. The CDR3 DNA sequence: TGCGCCAGCAGCACCTGGACAGGGGCGGGGAATGAGCAGTTCTTC.

This chain connects TRBV6-6 to TRBJ1-5, with 7 positions matching TRBD1. Trimming at V came to 4 bases and at J to 0 bases, leaving 3 bases not matched to a gene. The CDR3 is made up of 15 amino acids. Germline V gives CDR1 MNHNY, CDR2 SVGAGI (reference sequence). This chain's CDR3 is CASSWTGVSNQPQHF. The DNA of the CDR3 is TGTGCCAGCAGTTGGACAGGTGTTAGCAATCAGCCCCAGCATTTT.